The 18 T cell receptor beta chains below were found in one sample sequenced in a study of graft-versus-host responses after intestinal transplantation. TCRdb's copy holds only in-frame clones and misses some; the assay was immunoSEQ multiplex PCR. The data contain some 8,700 clones, over 90% of them singletons. The material sequenced was PBMCs, taken 11 days after intestinal transplantation. Source of these receptors: a human patient who received an intestinal transplant, so some T cells may come from the graft donor.

V is TRBV2 and J is TRBJ2-1, with 8 bases matching TRBD2. V lost 5 bases to trimming and J lost 10 bases; unmatched junction nucleotides: 13. The CDR3 is made up of 15 amino acids. The germline V gene encodes CDR1 SNHLY and CDR2 FYNNEI. CDR3 amino acids: CASSPWGGGLGEQFF. CDR3 nucleotides: TGTGCCAGCAGTCCTTGGGGCGGGGGGCTTGGGGAGCAGTTCTTC.

The chain is built from TRBV11-2 and TRBJ1-1; 10 bases agree with TRBD1. This CDR3 comprises 15 residues. CDR1 and CDR2 from the germline V gene are SGHAT and FQNNGV. V trimming: 5 bases; J trimming: 5 bases; junction bases outside the gene matches: 8. In nucleotides, the CDR3 is TGTGCCAGCAGCCCCTGGGACAGGGGTGGGACTGAAGCTTTCTTT. The encoded protein is CASSPWDRGGTEAFF.

This rearrangement joins TRBV9 to TRBJ2-1; TRBD2 agrees at 13 bases. The V gene end was trimmed by 3 bases and the J gene end by 4 bases; junction bases not matched to a gene: 10. The CDR3 runs 18 residues. Germline assignment: CDR1 SGDLS and CDR2 YYNGEE. This CDR3 reads CASSATSGGATHYNEQFF. CDR3 in DNA: TGTGCCAGCAGCGCCACTAGCGGGGGGGCTACCCATTACAATGAGCAGTTCTTC.

The sample holds one count of this clone. The chain has TRBV27 and TRBJ2-4, with TRBD1 identical over 8 bases. The CDR3 extends over 14 amino acids. The trim removed 6 bases at V and 6 bases at J, leaving 7 bases unmatched. Germline CDR1 is MNHEY and CDR2 is SMNVEV (reference sequence). The CDR3 DNA reads as TGTGCCAGCAGGCCGGAGACAGGGGTAAACATTCAGTACTTC. This encodes CASRPETGVNIQYF.

The V and J genes are TRBV4-1 and TRBJ2-2, with unresolved D. V lost 1 base and J lost 5, with 11 bases in between. CDR1 is MGHRA, CDR2 YSYEKL, per germline. CDR3 length equals 15 residues. The CDR3 loop is CASSQAVFLTGELFF. DNA of the CDR3: TGCGCCAGCAGCCAAGCGGTCTTTTTAACCGGGGAGCTGTTTTTT.

The V and J genes are TRBV5-6 and TRBJ2-1; D gene uncertain. V was cut by 6 bases and J by 3 bases, with 16 bases left in between. From germline, CDR1 is SGHDT and CDR2 YYEEEE. This CDR3 spans 15 amino acids. This chain's CDR3 is CASTTSVVFYNEQFF. DNA of the CDR3: TGTGCCAGCACTACCTCCGTGGTCTTCTACAATGAGCAGTTCTTC.

The J gene is TRBJ2-3, the V gene TRBV6-5; 7 bases fit TRBD2. This CDR3 has 14 residues. V lost 2 bases, J lost 4 bases, and 3 bases stayed unmatched. Germline V gene data show CDR1 as MNHEY and CDR2 as SVGAGI. The CDR3 DNA is TGTGCCAGCAGTTACGCACTAGCGTCAGATACGCAGTATTTT. Translating it yields CASSYALASDTQYF.

The rearrangement uses TRBV15 and TRBJ2-7, with a possible D match to TRBD1 (6 bases). Trimming pared 2 bases from V and 0 bases from J, leaving 14 bases between. Germline CDR1 and CDR2: LNHNV and YYDKDF (reference sequence). The CDR3 runs 16 residues. CDR3 DNA: TGTGCCACCAGCAGACCTCATGAGGGACACTCCTACGAGCAGTACTTC. This encodes CATSRPHEGHSYEQYF.

The chain uses TRBV11-2 and TRBJ2-1; 8 bases are a match to TRBD1. This CDR3 contains 15 residues. The germline gives CDR1 SGHAT, CDR2 FQNNGV. The ends lost 5 bases at V and 7 bases at J; junction bases unmatched: 10. For the CDR3, the DNA is TGTGCCAGCAGCCGGGACAGGTTCCCTCCTAATGAGCAGTTCTTC. This translates into CASSRDRFPPNEQFF.

V is TRBV6-4 and J is TRBJ1-1; TRBD1 agrees at 11 bases. Germline lookup yields CDR1 MRHNA and CDR2 SNTAGT. After removal of 5 bases from V and 3 bases from J, the junction contained 8 bases not matched to a gene. The CDR3 totals 16 residues. DNA for the CDR3: TGTGCCAGCAGTCAGTCTTCGGACAGGGGGCACACTGAAGCTTTCTTT. It yields the protein CASSQSSDRGHTEAFF.

The chain couples TRBV7-2 to TRBJ2-1, with 7 bases that match TRBD2. The V gene's germline CDR1 is SGHTA and CDR2 FQGNSA. There are 16 residues in the CDR3. J was trimmed by 3 bases and V by 1 base; bases with no gene match: 6. In nucleotides, the CDR3 is TGTGCCAGCAGCTTAGGGCCAGCGGGAAGCTACAATGAGCAGTTCTTC. This encodes CASSLGPAGSYNEQFF.

The chain is built from TRBV11-2 and TRBJ2-3; 13 positions agree with TRBD2. V lost 4 bases to trimming and J lost 6 bases; unmatched junction nucleotides: 16. The germline gives CDR1 SGHAT, CDR2 FQNNGV. The length of the CDR3 is 19 residues. CDR3 bases: TGTGCCAGCAGCTCGACTCCGACTAGCGGGGGGCCGACAGATGATACGCAGTATTTT. Residues: CASSSTPTSGGPTDDTQYF.

CDR3 nucleotides: TGTGCCAGCAGGCTACAGGGGGCGAACACTGAAGCTTTCTTT. It specifies CASRLQGANTEAFF. This chain links TRBV27 with TRBJ1-1, with 9 bases fitting TRBD1. This CDR3 contains 14 residues. Germline-derived CDR1 and CDR2 are MNHEY and SMNVEV (reference sequence). J gave up 1 base and V 6 bases, and 3 bases lay outside the gene matches.

The chain uses TRBV18 and TRBJ2-7; D may be TRBD1 (5 bases). Looked up from germline, CDR1 is KGHSH and CDR2 is LQKENI. The CDR3 covers 16 residues. V lost 2 bases to trimming and J lost 2 bases, with 16 bases between them. In nucleotides, the CDR3 is TGTGCCAGCTCACCAGGGGCCAAGGGTATGACCTACGAGCAGTACGTC. Translation gives CASSPGAKGMTYEQYV.

The rearrangement links TRBV28 to TRBJ1-1; a weak D match, TRBD1 (6 bases). The CDR3 extends over 15 amino acids. In germline, CDR1 is MDHEN, CDR2 SYDVKM. V was cut by 5 bases and J by 0 bases, with 13 bases left in between. CDR3 region: CASSPRTAVNTEAFF. The DNA for the CDR3 is TGTGCCAGCAGTCCGCGGACAGCGGTGAACACTGAAGCTTTCTTT.

CDR3 sequence (DNA): TGTGCCAGCAGCTCCGGGAACTCCTACGAGCAGTACTTC. Amino acids: CASSSGNSYEQYF. The chain combines TRBV7-9 with TRBJ2-7, with TRBD2 as a possible D gene (5 bases). The CDR3 totals 13 residues. V gave up 4 bases and J gave up 0 bases, with 7 bases separating them. CDR1 is SEHNR and CDR2 is FQNEAQ in the germline V gene (reference sequence).

The chain employs TRBV11-2 and TRBJ1-4, with D possibly matching TRBD1 (5 bases). This CDR3 comprises 14 residues. Germline assignment: CDR1 SGHAT and CDR2 FQNNGV. Trimming removed 5 bases at V and 8 bases at J, with 15 bases between. The CDR3 spells CASSEGQGGEKLFF. The DNA for the CDR3 is TGTGCCAGCAGCGAGGGGCAGGGAGGCGAAAAACTGTTTTTT.

The chain recombines TRBV2 with TRBJ2-7; TRBD2 matches 14 bases. This CDR3 region has 12 residues. Germline V gene lookup returns CDR1 SNHLY and CDR2 FYNNEI. V trimming: 10 bases; J trimming: 6 bases; junction bases outside the gene matches: 2. The CDR3 loop is CATGLAGGEQYV. CDR3 in DNA: TGTGCCACAGGACTAGCGGGAGGCGAGCAGTACGTC.